The present T cell receptor (beta chain) was sequenced within a study of shared clonotypes between healthy human individuals. Assay: immunoSEQ multiplex PCR; the TCRdb copy retains only in-frame clones and omits some. The sample records around 2.5 million clones, approximately 93% being singletons. Findings and caveats of the study: Lower generation probabilities were found for non-shared clonotypes than for those shared by all four donors.

Deletions cut 0 bases from V and 3 bases from J, with 10 bases between. The CDR3 length is 15 residues. Per the germline V gene, CDR1 is SGDLS and CDR2 is YYNGEE. Turning to this clone: Its antigen is undetermined.

Each of the donors was a healthy adult who was HIV-negative and had not had a recent acute infection or vaccination. The chain has TRBV9 and TRBJ2-1; D gene ambiguous. Sequencing was carried out using naive CD4+ T cells from PBMCs. As for subset: CD45RA+ positively selected. The TCR was taken from a young man in good health. Some clones in this sample may be carry-over from other donors' samples. This chain's CDR3 is CASSVEVTDYNEQFF. The CDR3 coding sequence is TGTGCCAGCAGCGTAGAAGTCACGGACTACAATGAGCAGTTCTTC. The complete variable domain, with remaining parts taken from reference TRBV9 and TRBJ2-1, reads DSGVTQTPKHLITATGQRVTLRCSPRSGDLSVYWYQQSLDQGLQFLIQYYNGEERAKGNILERFSAQQFPDLHSELNLSSLELGDSALYFCASSVEVTDYNEQFFGPGTRLTVL.